This TCR beta chain appears in the sequencing data of a study of blood T cell repertoires in COVID-19. Study in general: The United States, Italy and Spain supplied acute and convalescent COVID-19 samples. T cells, B-cell-depleted T cells, or PBMCs provided the cDNA or gDNA that served as material.

This clone was picked up a small number of times. The germline CDR1 and CDR2 sequences are SEHNR and FQNEAQ (reference sequence). The CDR3 covers 15 residues. Trimming shortened V by 1 base and J by 3 bases, and 10 bases separated the two germline ends. Using immunoSEQ multiplex PCR, the repertoire was profiled, and TCRdb retains in-frame clones only, with some absent. The data contain more than 200,000 clones, 80% to 90% of them singletons. The TCR originated in an elderly woman with acute or convalescent COVID-19. The sample was peripheral blood. The genes are TRBV7-9 and TRBJ1-5; unclear D gene. The chain's CDR3 is CASSLGAGSNQPQHF. The CDR3 bases are TGTGCCAGCAGCTTAGGGGCAGGATCCAATCAGCCCCAGCATTTT.